These T cell receptor beta chains were read from a single sample in a study of early T cells in non-severe SARS-CoV-2 infection. A single record per CDR3 protein comes from TCRdb applying MiXCR to the 5' RACE reads. Of roughly 56,000 distinct CDR3 sequences in the sample, about 9.3% were seen once. Sequencing input: whole blood. These receptors were collected from an adult who was a healthcare worker with PCR-confirmed SARS-CoV-2 infection or an uninfected control (not recorded which). CDR3s include the opening cysteine and the closing phenylalanine or tryptophan. The D gene is left open where the match is weak.

v_call	j_call	d_call	cdr3_length	cdr3_aa
TRBV29-1	TRBJ2-3	TRBD2	15	CSVEGTSGRTDTQYF
TRBV29-1	TRBJ2-5	-	13	CSVGGQLQETQYF
TRBV20-1	TRBJ2-6	-	18	CSATEGLGPNSGANVLTF
TRBV20-1	TRBJ1-2	TRBD1	16	CSANPGQGAPLRGYTF
TRBV6-6	TRBJ2-1	-	14	CASTERGTHNEQFF
TRBV20-1	TRBJ1-5	-	16	CSAREADGYSNQPQHF
TRBV6-5	TRBJ1-5	TRBD1	15	CASSSSGTGHQPQHF
TRBV7-9	TRBJ2-5	-	14	CASSLAGNQETQYF
TRBV12-3/TRBV12-4	TRBJ2-2	TRBD1	16	CASNRDRGAGTGELFF
TRBV4-1	TRBJ1-2	-	14	CASSQEVGSFGYTF
TRBV9	TRBJ2-5	TRBD2	15	CASSFTGGPQETQYF
TRBV24-1	TRBJ2-2	-	13	CATRNGPAGELFF
TRBV6-6	TRBJ2-3	-	14	CASSYSPDTDTQYF
TRBV20-1	TRBJ1-5	-	14	CSARDSRSNQPQHF
TRBV30	TRBJ1-1	-	12	CAWMPGVAEAFF
TRBV7-2	TRBJ1-2	-	14	CASSNQGTPLGYTF
TRBV2	TRBJ1-3	-	15	CASSVSHPSGNTIYF
TRBV19	TRBJ1-4	TRBD1	17	CASTGADYSATNEKLFF
TRBV27	TRBJ1-1	-	11	CASGSGTEAFF
TRBV6-5	TRBJ1-2	-	11	CASNGDYGYTF
TRBV4-2	TRBJ2-5	-	15	CASSQGSSEGETQYF
TRBV5-1	TRBJ1-5	-	14	CASSLGQSGQPQHF
TRBV12-5	TRBJ2-5	-	13	CASGLGIQETQYF
TRBV7-2	TRBJ1-2	TRBD1	13	CASSPGTGYGYTF
TRBV7-3	TRBJ2-1	-	14	CASSLTSNYNEQFF
TRBV10-3	TRBJ1-1	-	14	CAINPGGAGTEAFF
TRBV3-1	TRBJ2-3	-	13	CASSHLSQDTQYF
TRBV6-5	TRBJ1-4	-	16	CASSKTGPVTNEKLFF
TRBV18	TRBJ1-5	TRBD1	15	CASSPRDSSNQPQHF
TRBV11-2	TRBJ2-1	-	15	CASSPTGSSYNEQFF
TRBV7-8	TRBJ2-3	-	15	CASSFLTGQLDTQYF
TRBV5-1	TRBJ1-3	TRBD1	17	CASSLEPGTGAGNTIYF
TRBV19	TRBJ1-5	-	15	CASRADRFSNQPQHF
TRBV24-1	TRBJ2-3	-	14	CATSDPAATDTQYF
TRBV4-1	TRBJ1-1	-	16	CASSQERTVRNTEAFF
TRBV14	TRBJ2-2	TRBD2	18	CASSQTLAGGLNTGELFF
TRBV12-3/TRBV12-4	TRBJ2-2	-	15	CATHPGTVNTGELFF
TRBV9	TRBJ1-2	-	14	CASRSGTTVYGYTF
TRBV13	TRBJ2-1	TRBD2	13	CANRAGPGNEQFF
TRBV10-3	TRBJ1-2	-	11	CAISEFDGYTF
TRBV6-5	TRBJ1-5	-	16	CASSYTGTGGHQPQHF
TRBV5-1	TRBJ2-3	TRBD1	15	CASSPDRPRTDTQYF
TRBV15	TRBJ1-1	TRBD1	14	CATSRVGGTAEAFF
TRBV6-6	TRBJ1-1	-	13	CASSYDGNTEVFF
TRBV7-3	TRBJ2-1	-	14	CASSLNPGYNEQFF
TRBV18	TRBJ1-1	TRBD1	17	CASSPLDRASLNTEAFF
TRBV20-1	TRBJ2-5	-	13	CSARDPRGSTQYF
TRBV4-1	TRBJ1-3	-	16	CASSQETVRSGNTIYF
TRBV29-1	TRBJ2-1	TRBD1	14	CSVPHGTGSYEQFF
TRBV5-6	TRBJ1-1	TRBD1	16	CASSPYQTGANTEAFF
TRBV6-6	TRBJ2-1	TRBD1	15	CASDSGQPTDNEQFF
TRBV2	TRBJ2-1	-	15	CASVVGGFSYNEQFF
TRBV20-1	TRBJ1-5	-	14	CSGLPGHLNQPQHF
TRBV4-1	TRBJ2-2	TRBD1	15	CASSPGTGNTGELFF
TRBV11-2	TRBJ1-2	-	14	CASSLEEGIYGYTF
TRBV5-1	TRBJ2-1	-	16	CASSLALSVNYNEQFF
TRBV6-6	TRBJ2-3	-	16	CASSYSPSEAADTQYF
TRBV28	TRBJ1-1	TRBD1	15	CASSPLDRDYTEAFF
TRBV20-1	TRBJ2-3	-	15	CSARSASSPLDTQYF